The 8 T cell receptor beta chains reported below all come from one sample, sequenced in a study of response to subunit inactivated influenza vaccine. Each CDR3 protein is one row after TCRdb ran MiXCR on the RT-PCR reads. Of under 200,000 distinct CDR3 sequences in the sample, about an eighth were seen once. This sample was shared with a second study, whose subject was T cells expressing NK-cell markers. That report notes: Production of TCR beta cDNA relied on 5'RACE template switching with UMIs.

The sample here was CD8+ T cells sorted from PBMCs, taken about 12 days after vaccination. The receptors derive from a man between 45 and 60 years old who received an inactivated influenza vaccine.

This clonotype has a count of ten or more. The chain joins TRBV29-1 to TRBJ2-5, with 8 bases that match TRBD2. After removal of 8 bases from V and 5 bases from J, the junction contained 13 bases not matched to a gene. The CDR3 is 14 amino acids. In germline, CDR1 is SQVTM, CDR2 ANQGSEA. Here the CDR3 reads CSPLTSGLRETQYF. CDR3 in DNA: TGCAGCCCTCTTACTAGCGGCCTGCGGGAGACCCAGTACTTC.

This clonotype has a handful of counts. This chain uses TRBV20-1 with TRBJ2-1; maybe TRBD2 (6 bases). Germline V gene lookup returns CDR1 DFQATT and CDR2 SNEGSKA (reference sequence). V lost 4 bases, J lost 15 bases, and 13 bases lay in between. The CDR3 loop spans 10 amino acids. The CDR3 reads CSAIRLVPFF. Here the CDR3 DNA reads TGCAGTGCTATAAGACTAGTCCCGTTCTTC.

The V call is TRBV25-1, the J call TRBJ2-5, with 11 nucleotides matching TRBD2. The CDR3 runs to 15 residues. J was trimmed by 1 base and V by 7 bases; bases with no gene match: 5. Germline assignment: CDR1 MGHDK and CDR2 SYGVNS. The CDR3 spells CASKPSGRPQETQYF. DNA of the CDR3: TGTGCCAGCAAACCTAGCGGGAGGCCCCAAGAGACCCAGTACTTC. The variable domain in full, completed from reference TRBV25-1 and TRBJ2-5, reads EADIYQTPRYLVIGTGKKITLECSQTMGHDKMYWYQQDPGMELHLIHYSYGVNSTEKGDLSSESTVSRIRTEHFPLTLESARPSHTSQYLCASKPSGRPQETQYFGPGTRLLVL.

This clonotype was recorded a few times. The rearrangement uses TRBV15 and TRBJ2-5; D is unclear. Germline lookup yields CDR1 LNHNV and CDR2 YYDKDF (reference sequence). Trimming pared 3 bases from V and 2 bases from J, leaving 7 bases between. CDR3 length: 13 amino acids. The chain's CDR3 is CATSSSRQETQYF. CDR3 bases: TGTGCCACCAGCAGTAGCAGACAAGAGACCCAGTACTTC.

There are a few counts of this clonotype. The chain uses TRBV5-5 and TRBJ1-2; 8 nucleotides agree with TRBD1. This CDR3 comprises 14 residues. V lost 3 bases, J lost 5 bases, and 6 bases stayed unmatched. The germline gives CDR1 SGHKS, CDR2 YYEKEE (reference sequence). The CDR3 DNA reads TGTGCCAGCAGCTCAAATCAGGGGGCTTATGGCTACACCTTC. Protein sequence: CASSSNQGAYGYTF.

The J gene is TRBJ2-5, the V gene TRBV29-1, with 11 bases aligning to TRBD1. The germline gives CDR1 SQVTM, CDR2 ANQGSEA. This CDR3 is built from 16 residues. The J segment lost 1 base and the V segment lost 1 base, leaving 5 bases of the junction unmatched. In DNA form, the CDR3 reads TGCAGCGTTGAAGTGGGGACAGGGGGAATCCAAGAGACCCAGTACTTC. Amino acids: CSVEVGTGGIQETQYF.

The chain uses TRBV5-6 and TRBJ2-5; TRBD1 matches at 12 bases. This CDR3 has 15 amino acids. V lost 2 bases and J lost 5; bases outside the gene matches: 4. Germline V gene sequence: CDR1 SGHDT, CDR2 YYEEEE. The CDR3 is CASSFGTGGTETQYF. The CDR3 nucleotides are TGTGCCAGCAGCTTTGGGACAGGGGGCACGGAGACCCAGTACTTC.

This clonotype was counted between two and nine times. The CDR3 protein is CASSVGSGSVNEQFF. The CDR3 DNA follows: TGTGCCAGCAGCGTAGGTAGCGGGTCGGTCAATGAGCAGTTCTTC. This sequence joins TRBV9 and TRBJ2-1; 7 nucleotides match TRBD2. Trimming cost V 0 bases and J 6 bases; bases outside gene matches: 6. The CDR3 is made up of 15 amino acids. The germline V gene encodes CDR1 SGDLS and CDR2 YYNGEE.